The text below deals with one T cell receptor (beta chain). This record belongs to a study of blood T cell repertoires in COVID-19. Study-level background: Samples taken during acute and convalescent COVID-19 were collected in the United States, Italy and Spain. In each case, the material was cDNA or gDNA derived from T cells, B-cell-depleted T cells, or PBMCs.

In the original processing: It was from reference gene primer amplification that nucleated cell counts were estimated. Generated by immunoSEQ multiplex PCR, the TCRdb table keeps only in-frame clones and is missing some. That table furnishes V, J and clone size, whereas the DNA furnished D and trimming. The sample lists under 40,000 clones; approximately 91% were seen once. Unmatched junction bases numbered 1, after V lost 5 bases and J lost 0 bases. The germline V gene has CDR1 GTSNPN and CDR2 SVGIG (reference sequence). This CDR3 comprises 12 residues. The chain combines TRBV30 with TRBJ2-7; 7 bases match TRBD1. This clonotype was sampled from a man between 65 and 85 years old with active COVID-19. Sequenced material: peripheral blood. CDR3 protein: CAWGTVSYEQYF. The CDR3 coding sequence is TGTGCCTGGGGGACAGTCTCCTACGAGCAGTACTTC.